This T cell receptor (beta chain) was identified in a study of blood T cell repertoires in COVID-19. Study information: There were acute and convalescent COVID-19 samples, and they came from the United States, Italy and Spain. From T cells, B-cell-depleted T cells, or PBMCs came the material, which was cDNA or gDNA.

This CDR3 has 17 amino acids. Trimming pared 8 bases from V and 7 bases from J, leaving 26 bases between. Germline CDR1 and CDR2: MGHDK and SYGVNS. Per the authors' pipeline: Reference gene primers were amplified, and this amplification served to estimate nucleated cell counts. TCRdb keeps only in-frame clones here, not all; method: immunoSEQ multiplex PCR. V and J calls and clone size are as listed in that table; D and trimming were resolved from the DNA. The sample holds roughly 200,000 clones; roughly 78% are singletons and the top ten take around 7%. Sequenced sample: peripheral blood. The rearrangement links TRBV25-1 to TRBJ1-4; TRBD1 might be the D (5 bases). The source is an older man with active or convalescent COVID-19. The DNA for the CDR3 is TGTGCCAGCGCCGCAGGGTTGGTGTCTTACACCGGTGAAAAACTGTTTTTT. It specifies CASAAGLVSYTGEKLFF.